This T cell receptor (beta chain) was sequenced during a study of glioma-infiltrating T cells. At least ten counts were recorded for this clonotype. Using RNA template, CDR3s of TCR alpha and beta were amplified with iRepertoire arm-PCR. One entry per CDR3 protein results from TCRdb running MiXCR on the multiplex PCR reads. The sample lists 100,000 to 150,000 distinct CDR3 sequences; more than 20% were seen once. J gave up 4 bases and V 4 bases, and 2 bases lay outside the gene matches. The CDR3 spans 14 residues. Germline V gene sequence: CDR1 SGDLS, CDR2 YYNGEE. This clonotype originated in a human donor with low-grade glioma or glioblastoma, undergoing nonglioma brain surgery, or in good health (not recorded which). The sample taken for sequencing was glioma tissue, nonneoplastic brain tissue, or PBMCs (not recorded which). This chain links TRBV9 with TRBJ1-6; 7 bases are a match to TRBD1. CDR3 sequence (DNA): TGTGCCAGCAGCCCGGGACAGTATAATTCACCCCTCCACTTT. Protein product: CASSPGQYNSPLHF.